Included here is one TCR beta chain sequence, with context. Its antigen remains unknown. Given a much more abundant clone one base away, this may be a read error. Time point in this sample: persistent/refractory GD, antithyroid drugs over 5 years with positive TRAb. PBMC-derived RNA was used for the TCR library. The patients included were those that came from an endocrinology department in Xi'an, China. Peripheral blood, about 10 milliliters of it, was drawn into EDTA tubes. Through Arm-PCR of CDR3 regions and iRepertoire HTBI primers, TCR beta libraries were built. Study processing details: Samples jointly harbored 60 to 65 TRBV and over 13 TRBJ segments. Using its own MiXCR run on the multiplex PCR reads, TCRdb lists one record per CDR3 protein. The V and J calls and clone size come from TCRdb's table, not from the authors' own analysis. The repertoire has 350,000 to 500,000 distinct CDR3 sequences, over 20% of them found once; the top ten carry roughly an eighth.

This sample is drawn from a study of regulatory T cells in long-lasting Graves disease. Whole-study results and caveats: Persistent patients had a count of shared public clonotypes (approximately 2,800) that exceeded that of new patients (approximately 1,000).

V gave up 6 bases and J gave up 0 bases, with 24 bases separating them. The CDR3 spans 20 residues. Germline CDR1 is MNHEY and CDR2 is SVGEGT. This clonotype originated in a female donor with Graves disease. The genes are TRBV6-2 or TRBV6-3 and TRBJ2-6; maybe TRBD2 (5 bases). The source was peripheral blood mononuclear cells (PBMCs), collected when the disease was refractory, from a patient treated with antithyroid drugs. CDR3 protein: CASSPTSSRSERSGANVLTF. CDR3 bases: TGTGCCAGCAGCCCCACCTCGAGTCGTAGCGAACGCTCTGGGGCCAACGTCCTGACTTTC.